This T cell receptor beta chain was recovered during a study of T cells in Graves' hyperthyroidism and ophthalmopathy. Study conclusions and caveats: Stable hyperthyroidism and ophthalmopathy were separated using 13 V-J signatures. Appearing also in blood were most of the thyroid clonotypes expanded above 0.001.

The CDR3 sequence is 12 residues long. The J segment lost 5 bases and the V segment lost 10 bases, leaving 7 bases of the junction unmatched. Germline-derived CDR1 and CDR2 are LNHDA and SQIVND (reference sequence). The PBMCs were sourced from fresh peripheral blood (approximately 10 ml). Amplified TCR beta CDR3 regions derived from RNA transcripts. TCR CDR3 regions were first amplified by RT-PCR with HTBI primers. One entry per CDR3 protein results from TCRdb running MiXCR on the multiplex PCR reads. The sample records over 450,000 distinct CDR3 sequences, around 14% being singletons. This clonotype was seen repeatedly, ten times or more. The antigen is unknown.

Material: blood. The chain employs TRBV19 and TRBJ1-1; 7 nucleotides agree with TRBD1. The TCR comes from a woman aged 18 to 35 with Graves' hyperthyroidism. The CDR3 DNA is TGTGCCACCTCGAGGGGGCTAACTGAAGCTTTCTTT. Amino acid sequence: CATSRGLTEAFF.